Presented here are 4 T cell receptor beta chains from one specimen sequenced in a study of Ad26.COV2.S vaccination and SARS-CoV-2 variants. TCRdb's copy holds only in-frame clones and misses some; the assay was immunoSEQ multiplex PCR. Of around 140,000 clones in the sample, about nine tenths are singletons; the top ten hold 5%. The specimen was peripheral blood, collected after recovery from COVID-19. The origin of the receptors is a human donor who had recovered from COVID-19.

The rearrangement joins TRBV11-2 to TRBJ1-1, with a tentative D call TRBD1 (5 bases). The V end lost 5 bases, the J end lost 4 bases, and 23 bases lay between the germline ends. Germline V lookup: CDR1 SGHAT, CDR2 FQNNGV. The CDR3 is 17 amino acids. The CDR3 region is CASSRTGTGGRGTEAFF. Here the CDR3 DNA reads TGTGCCAGCAGCCGGACCGGGACGGGGGGACGAGGCACTGAAGCTTTCTTT.

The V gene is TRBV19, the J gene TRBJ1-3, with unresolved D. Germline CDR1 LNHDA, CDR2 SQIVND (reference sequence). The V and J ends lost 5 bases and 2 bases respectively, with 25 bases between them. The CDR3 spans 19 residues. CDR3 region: CASSPTGELNTLAGNTIYF. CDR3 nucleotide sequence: TGTGCCAGTAGTCCCACCGGGGAATTAAATACCCTCGCTGGAAACACCATATATTTT. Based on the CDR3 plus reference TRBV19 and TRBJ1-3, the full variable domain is DGGITQSPKYLFRKEGQNVTLSCEQNLNHDAMYWYRQDPGQGLRLIYYSQIVNDFQKGDIAEGYSVSREKKESFPLTVTSAQKNPTAFYLCASSPTGELNTLAGNTIYFGEGSWLTVV.

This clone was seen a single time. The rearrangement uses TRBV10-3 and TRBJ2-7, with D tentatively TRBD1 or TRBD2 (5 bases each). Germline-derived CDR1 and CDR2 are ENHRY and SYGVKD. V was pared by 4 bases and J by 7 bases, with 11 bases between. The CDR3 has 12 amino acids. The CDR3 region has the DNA TGTGCCATCAGTGTCGACGGGACGGAGCAGTACTTC. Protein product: CAISVDGTEQYF.

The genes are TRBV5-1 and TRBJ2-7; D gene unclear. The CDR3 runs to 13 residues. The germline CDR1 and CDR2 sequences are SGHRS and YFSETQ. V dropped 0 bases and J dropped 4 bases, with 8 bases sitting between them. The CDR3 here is CASSLGIEYEQYF. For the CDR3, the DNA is TGCGCCAGCAGCTTGGGTATTGAGTACGAGCAGTACTTC. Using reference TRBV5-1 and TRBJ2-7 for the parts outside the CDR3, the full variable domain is KAGVTQTPRYLIKTRGQQVTLSCSPISGHRSVSWYQQTPGQGLQFLFEYFSETQRNKGNFPGRFSGRQFSNSRSEMNVSTLELGDSALYLCASSLGIEYEQYFGPGTRLTVT.